This T cell receptor (beta chain) was obtained from a study of T cell repertoires in cytomegalovirus infection. The wider study: Public TCR beta signature analysis indicated the presence of both CMV infection and matching HLA type. Findings and caveats of the study: CMV-specific TCR beta clonotypes restricted by HLA-C dominated the ex vivo response.

TCRdb analysed the reads with MiXCR anew, one entry per CDR3 protein. In the table there are around 900,000 distinct CDR3 sequences, roughly a third of which are singletons. On this clonotype itself: Its antigen is still unknown.

The V gene's germline CDR1 is MNHEY and CDR2 SMNVEV (reference sequence). V trimming: 4 bases; J trimming: 5 bases; junction bases outside the gene matches: 7. This CDR3 region has 16 residues. The gene calls are TRBV27 and TRBJ2-4; the match to TRBD2 covers 11 bases. The specimen was cultured CD8+ T cells from PBMCs, collected from culture after CMV antigen stimulation. The TCR sequence derives from a human donor in good health (CMV status not recorded). Some clones in this sample may be carry-over from other donors' samples. The CDR3 nucleotides read TGTGCCAGCAGTTCAACTACTAGCGGGGGTGAAAACATTCAGTACTTC. It is translated as CASSSTTSGGENIQYF.